A selection of T cell receptor beta chains follows, all from one sample in a study of regulatory T cells in long-lasting Graves disease. Via MiXCR, TCRdb re-called the multiplex PCR reads, giving one row per CDR3 protein. The sample lists some 460,000 distinct CDR3 sequences, 15% to 20% occurring once. This sample was shared with a second study, whose subject was T cells in Graves' hyperthyroidism and ophthalmopathy.

The sequenced sample was peripheral blood mononuclear cells (PBMCs), obtained at new diagnosis, from a patient treated with antithyroid drugs. The receptors were sampled from a man in his forties with Graves disease. Each CDR3 is given with its conserved first and last residue. A D gene is named only where the DNA matches it firmly. The size of a clone is reported for some rows only, either as once, few or many, or as a class for expanded clones.

.	TRBD2	TRBV20-1	TRBJ2-1	CSATTSGIYEQFF	TGCAGTGCGACGACTAGCGGGATATATGAGCAGTTCTTC
.	TRBD1	TRBV5-1	TRBJ1-2	CASSTDRVSYGYTF	TGCGCCAGCAGCACGGACAGGGTCAGCTATGGCTACACCTTC
many	TRBD1	TRBV2	TRBJ1-5	CASSQEGTGNVNNQPQHF	TGTGCCAGCAGTCAAGAGGGGACAGGGAACGTAAACAATCAGCCCCAGCATTTT
many	TRBD2	TRBV5-1	TRBJ2-3	CASSRGTSGTTDTQYF	TGCGCCAGCAGCAGGGGGACTAGCGGGACCACAGATACGCAGTATTTT
.	.	TRBV2	TRBJ1-4	CASSEGFGEKLFF	TGTGCCAGCAGTGAGGGGTTTGGCGAAAAACTGTTTTTT
.	TRBD2	TRBV20-1	TRBJ2-4	CSARGTSGTLGAKNIQYF	TGCAGTGCTAGAGGGACTAGCGGGACCCTCGGAGCCAAAAACATTCAGTACTTC
few	.	TRBV14	TRBJ1-2	CASSHGGQGANYGYTF	TGTGCCAGCAGCCACGGGGGCCAAGGAGCTAACTATGGCTACACCTTC
many	.	TRBV27	TRBJ2-6	CASSSLSGANVLTF	TGTGCCAGCTCAAGTCTTTCGGGGGCCAACGTCCTGACTTTC
few	.	TRBV24-1	TRBJ1-5	CATSVGRPNQPQHF	TGTGCCACCAGCGTAGGACGTCCCAATCAGCCCCAGCATTTT
few	TRBD1	TRBV20-1	TRBJ1-6	CSARGGTDNSPLHF	TGCAGTGCTAGAGGGGGGACAGATAATTCACCCCTCCACTTT
.	TRBD1	TRBV9	TRBJ2-2	CASSVEGAGGELFF	TGTGCCAGCAGCGTAGAGGGGGCGGGCGGGGAGCTGTTTTTT